The 14 T cell receptor beta chains presented below share a single source sample, sequenced in a study of blood T cells in healthy people across ages (dated by TCRdb to the mid-2010s). The library was built by means of 5' RACE. Sequencing was performed on an Illumina HiSeq 2500. A second PCR of 7 to 11 cycles was run with a J-beta primer mix and a sample-barcoded 5' primer. Starting from the raw public reads, TCRdb applied fastp trimming at Q25, assembled clones with MiXCR and retained in-frame beta chains. CDR3 protein duplicates are merged, each entry listing the most common genes and DNA. This sample comprises about 680,000 distinct CDR3 sequences, 49% of them detected only once. The leading ten clones occupy roughly 30% of the sample. The specimen sequenced was blood. All receptors come from a woman aged 55-70 years in good health.

The CDR3 region has the DNA TGCAGTGCTCTCCGGACTAGCCCCAGCTGGTCGTACAATGAGCAGTTCTTC. Residues: CSALRTSPSWSYNEQFF. The rearrangement joins TRBV20-1 to TRBJ2-1; 8 nucleotides line up with TRBD2. CDR1 is DFQATT and CDR2 is SNEGSKA in the germline V gene (reference sequence). The CDR3 is 17 amino acids. V was clipped by 5 bases and J by 4 bases; unmatched bases: 16.

Details on this clonotype: Compared with germline, one end of the junction differs, possibly owing to a read error. V usage is TRBV12-3 or TRBV12-4 and J usage is TRBJ2-7; weak D call: TRBD2 (5 bases). The CDR3 sequence is 13 residues long. The CDR3 protein is CASTGGFSYGQYF. Written as DNA, the CDR3 is TGTGCCAGCACCGGCGGGTTCTCCTACGGGCAGTACTTC.

Turning to this clonotype: With a much larger clone just one base away, this may be a read error. V usage is TRBV3-1 and J usage is TRBJ2-6; the D gene is possibly TRBD1 (5 bases). The CDR3 contains 14 residues. In germline, CDR1 is LGHDT, CDR2 YNNKEL (reference sequence). The CDR3 DNA is TGTGCCAGCAGCCAGGCTGGTGGGGCCAGCGTCCTGACTTTC. Protein sequence: CASSQAGGASVLTF.

V and J are TRBV3-1 and TRBJ1-4; 9 bases are a match to TRBD1. Losses at the gene ends were 6 bases for V and 8 bases for J; bases not matched to a gene: 7. The CDR3 has 14 residues. Germline loops: CDR1 LGHDT, CDR2 YNNKEL (reference sequence). Here the CDR3 DNA reads TGTGCCAGCAGAATGGACAGGGGCCAAGAAAAACTGTTTTTT. The encoded protein is CASRMDRGQEKLFF.

A few counts support this clonotype. V usage is TRBV5-1 and J usage is TRBJ2-7; unclear D gene. The length of the CDR3 is 14 residues. V lost 4 bases and J 2 bases, leaving 13 bases between the germline ends. From germline, CDR1 is SGHRS and CDR2 YFSETQ. The DNA of the CDR3 is TGCGCCAGCAGCCCGGTATTGTCGACCTACGAGCAGTACTTC. Its protein product is CASSPVLSTYEQYF.

The chain is built from TRBV4-2 and TRBJ2-1; D remains unclear. The CDR3 sequence is 16 residues long. V was cut by 2 bases and J by 0 bases, with 11 bases left in between. Germline V lookup: CDR1 LGHNA, CDR2 YNFKEQ. CDR3 loop: CASSQKSDLSYNEQFF. CDR3 bases: TGTGCCAGCAGCCAAAAAAGCGACCTCTCCTACAATGAGCAGTTCTTC.

The chain carries TRBV4-2 and TRBJ2-5, with D possibly being TRBD2 (6 bases). The J call may be wrong; the DNA end is better matched by TRBJ2-7. Germline V gene lookup returns CDR1 LGHNA and CDR2 YNFKEQ. The CDR3 runs to 16 residues. In DNA, the CDR3 is TGTGCCAGCAGCCAACCCACCCAGGGACTGCTCCTCGAGCAGTACTTC. Amino acid sequence: CASSQPTQGLLLEQYF.

Of note for this clonotype: The germline gene is not matched at one end of the junction; a read error may be the cause. The chain recombines TRBV7-9 with TRBJ2-5; possibly TRBD1 for D (5 bases). The J call may be mistaken, given a closer DNA end match to TRBJ2-7. This CDR3 has 15 amino acids. The germline V gene has CDR1 SEHNR and CDR2 FQNEAQ (reference sequence). CDR3 sequence reads: CASSYQGPISCEQYF. The CDR3 DNA follows: TGTGCCAGCAGCTACCAGGGCCCCATCTCCTGCGAGCAGTACTTC.

Concerning this clonotype: One base away lies a much larger clone, so this may be a sequencing read error. V is TRBV24-1 and J is TRBJ2-2; the D call may be TRBD1 or TRBD2 (6 bases each). The CDR3 length is 14 residues. The germline V gene encodes CDR1 KGHDR and CDR2 SFDVKD. The CDR3 nucleotides read TGTGCCACCAGGCCTAACAGGGCCACCGGGGGGCTGTTTTTT. This sequence encodes CATRPNRATGGLFF.

The rearrangement uses TRBV6-5 and TRBJ1-1; 7 nucleotides line up with TRBD1. The CDR3 loop spans 11 amino acids. Germline V gene lookup returns CDR1 MNHEY and CDR2 SVGAGI. The V gene end was trimmed by 6 bases and the J gene end by 10 bases; junction bases not matched to a gene: 5. CDR3 in amino acids: CASRGQVAAFF. The CDR3, as DNA: TGTGCCAGCAGAGGACAGGTCGCAGCTTTCTTT.

This clonotype was seen ten or more times. V is TRBV20-1 and J is TRBJ2-7; D remains ambiguous. V was shortened by 1 base and J by 4 bases, with 5 bases between the two germline ends. CDR3 length equals 11 residues. From germline, CDR1 is DFQATT and CDR2 SNEGSKA (reference sequence). The CDR3 sequence is CSARGLYEQYF. The CDR3, as DNA: TGCAGTGCTAGAGGTCTTTACGAGCAGTACTTC.

This clonotype occurred a few times. V is TRBV24-1 and J is TRBJ2-1; 10 bases line up with TRBD2. CDR1 KGHDR and CDR2 SFDVKD come from the germline V gene. The CDR3 spans 17 residues. The J segment lost 0 bases and the V segment lost 4 bases, leaving 5 bases of the junction unmatched. CDR3 residues: CATSERTSGHSYNEQFF. The CDR3 coding sequence is TGTGCCACCAGTGAGCGGACTAGCGGACACTCCTACAATGAGCAGTTCTTC.

The sample holds a few counts of this clonotype. The chain combines TRBV29-1 with TRBJ2-7, with D perhaps TRBD2 (5 bases). CDR1 is SQVTM, CDR2 ANQGSEA, per germline. Between the trimmed V and J ends, which lost 7 bases and 3 bases, there was a span of 13 bases. The CDR3 spans 12 residues. CDR3 bases: TGCAGCGGAAGCGAAGGAGGCTACGAGCAGTACTTC. This encodes CSGSEGGYEQYF.

This clonotype was detected only a few times. The chain links TRBV10-3 to TRBJ2-7; 7 bases map to TRBD1. The CDR3 runs 17 residues. Germline loops: CDR1 ENHRY, CDR2 SYGVKD. V dropped 4 bases and J dropped 0; count of bases not matched to a gene: 12. The CDR3 DNA reads TGTGCCATCAGTGGGACAGGCGTTTCTCTTAACTCCTACGAGCAGTACTTC. Its translation is CAISGTGVSLNSYEQYF.